These 13 T cell receptor beta chains originate from one sample sequenced in a study of radiation and T cells in renal cell carcinoma. The assay was immunoSEQ multiplex PCR, and TCRdb's table has in-frame clones only and misses some. The sample shows around 86,000 clones, approximately 83% of them seen only once. The time point here: blood 2 weeks post-SBRT. The treatment denotes: 15 Gy SBRT to primary tumor, nephrectomy 4 weeks later. Sequenced here: blood, sampled from a patient whose treatment included radiotherapy and nephrectomy. These TCRs come from a woman aged 45-65 years with renal cell carcinoma.

J is TRBJ2-1 and V is TRBV5-5; 11 bases agree with TRBD2. The CDR3 has 15 residues. In germline, CDR1 is SGHKS, CDR2 YYEKEE (reference sequence). The trim removed 3 bases at V and 7 bases at J, leaving 6 bases unmatched. The CDR3 loop is CASSSGLAGTNEQFF. DNA for the CDR3: TGTGCCAGCAGCTCCGGACTAGCGGGTACTAATGAGCAGTTCTTC. The variable domain in full, completed from reference TRBV5-5 and TRBJ2-1, reads DAGVTQSPTHLIKTRGQQVTLRCSPISGHKSVSWYQQVLGQGPQFIFQYYEKEERGRGNFPDRFSARQFPNYSSELNVNALLLGDSALYLCASSSGLAGTNEQFFGPGTRLTVL.

The chain uses TRBV10-1 and TRBJ2-2; 10 bases align to TRBD1. Germline lookup yields CDR1 WNHNN and CDR2 SYGVQD (reference sequence). CDR3 length: 15 amino acids. V shed 5 bases and J 5 bases; nucleotides not matched to a gene: 5. In nucleotides, the CDR3 is TGCGCCAGCAGTCCCGACAGGGGGCGAACCGGGGAGCTGTTTTTT. This codes for CASSPDRGRTGELFF.

This clone was found many times. The chain carries TRBV18 and TRBJ1-5, with D maybe TRBD1 (6 bases). CDR1 and CDR2 from the germline V gene are KGHSH and LQKENI. CDR3 length: 14 amino acids. The germline V and J ends were trimmed by 3 bases and 4 bases, with 10 bases remaining between them. CDR3 nucleotides: TGTGCCAGCTCACCCGGACAGCCTAATCAGCCCCAGCATTTT. Translated: CASSPGQPNQPQHF.

The rearrangement joins TRBV28 to TRBJ2-3; D is possibly TRBD2 (6 bases). The germline CDR1 and CDR2 sequences are MDHEN and SYDVKM. V was clipped by 6 bases and J by 0 bases, with 16 bases between them. The CDR3 has 16 amino acids. The CDR3 nucleotides read TGTGCCAGCAGGGGGAGGAAGCTCAAAAGCACAGATACGCAGTATTTT. Its translation is CASRGRKLKSTDTQYF.

This clone appeared once. The gene calls are TRBV18 and TRBJ2-7; no clear D. CDR1 is KGHSH and CDR2 is LQKENI in the germline V gene. This CDR3 region has 13 residues. The germline V and J ends were trimmed by 2 bases and 2 bases, with 7 bases remaining between them. The CDR3 is CASSPARPYEQYF. The CDR3 DNA follows: TGTGCCAGCTCACCAGCAAGGCCCTACGAGCAGTACTTC. Using reference TRBV18 and TRBJ2-7 for the parts outside the CDR3, the full variable domain is NAGVMQNPRHLVRRRGQEARLRCSPMKGHSHVYWYRQLPEEGLKFMVYLQKENIIDESGMPKERFSAEFPKEGPSILRIQQVVRGDSAAYFCASSPARPYEQYFGPGTRLTVT.

Ten or more counts support this clone. The chain uses TRBV19 and TRBJ1-1; D might be TRBD1 (5 bases). V gave up 9 bases and J gave up 2 bases, with 10 bases separating them. Germline V CDR1 and CDR2: LNHDA, SQIVND (reference sequence). CDR3 size: 12 residues. Written as DNA, the CDR3 is TGTGCCAGCAAGAGGGGCAACACTGAAGCTTTCTTT. This encodes CASKRGNTEAFF.

The chain is built from TRBV9 and TRBJ2-7; 7 bases are a match to TRBD1. CDR1 is SGDLS and CDR2 is YYNGEE in the germline V gene. The V and J ends lost 4 bases and 3 bases, in that order; junction bases with no gene match: 13. The CDR3 spans 16 residues. The CDR3 DNA sequence: TGTGCCAGCAGCCAGTATCCACACAGGGGACGCTACGAGCAGTACTTC. Residues: CASSQYPHRGRYEQYF.

The J gene is TRBJ1-1, the V gene TRBV28; the D gene is possibly TRBD1 (5 bases). The CDR3 is 13 amino acids. Per the germline V gene, CDR1 is MDHEN and CDR2 is SYDVKM. V was clipped by 9 bases and J by 0 bases, with 11 bases between them. The CDR3 protein is CASRTSMNTEAFF. The CDR3 DNA reads as TGTGCCAGTAGGACATCTATGAACACTGAAGCTTTCTTT.

This clone was observed a single time. The rearrangement links TRBV6-6 to TRBJ1-1; D is undetermined. With 2 bases removed from V and 7 bases from J, the gap between germline ends came to 8 bases. The CDR3 is 12 residues long. In germline, CDR1 is MNHNY, CDR2 SVGAGI (reference sequence). CDR3 sequence (DNA): TGTGCCAGCAGTTACGGTTATGGTGAAGCTTTCTTT. Translation: CASSYGYGEAFF.

This chain links TRBV6-5 with TRBJ1-2; D possibly corresponds to TRBD1 (6 bases). The CDR3 is 14 amino acids. Between the trimmed V and J ends, which lost 7 bases and 4 bases, there was a span of 16 bases. Germline CDR1 MNHEY, CDR2 SVGAGI. CDR3 amino acids: CASNRGGQVYGYTF. Here the CDR3 DNA reads TGTGCCAGCAACCGGGGGGGGCAGGTCTATGGCTACACCTTC.

The chain is built from TRBV18 and TRBJ2-7, with no clear D. The CDR3 is 11 amino acids. V lost 2 bases to trimming and J lost 6 bases, with 5 bases between them. The V gene's germline CDR1 is KGHSH and CDR2 LQKENI. This CDR3 is CASSPDSEQYF. For the CDR3, the DNA is TGTGCCAGCTCACCAGATAGCGAGCAGTACTTC.

CDR3 residues: CASSVGGLAEVSYEQYF. The CDR3 DNA is TGTGCCAGCAGCGTAGGGGGACTAGCGGAAGTCTCCTACGAGCAGTACTTC. This chain connects TRBV9 to TRBJ2-7; 11 bases fit TRBD2. There are 17 residues in the CDR3. The V and J ends lost 0 bases and 0 bases, in that order; junction bases with no gene match: 5. Germline CDR1 reads SGDLS; CDR2 reads YYNGEE.

The DNA of the CDR3 is TGTGCCAGCGGTATTAGCAATCAGCCCCAGCATTTT. Amino acids: CASGISNQPQHF. V usage is TRBV19 and J usage is TRBJ1-5; D gene uncertain. This CDR3 contains 12 residues. Trimming took off 9 bases at V and 0 bases at J, with 6 bases between the two ends. Germline assignment: CDR1 LNHDA and CDR2 SQIVND (reference sequence).